The T cell receptor beta chain under discussion was sequenced for a study of T cell responses to AZD1222 COVID-19 vaccine. Study findings and constraints: Seropositive at baseline were only six AZD1222 recipients. Regions left unmutated in variants are reportedly the target of nearly half of spike-specific TCRs. Researchers took repertoire samples only after the peak T cell response had come.

About this clone: Its antigen is as yet unknown.

Assay used: immunoSEQ multiplex PCR; TCRdb lists only in-frame clones, some missing. This table has more than 70,000 clones, approximately 88% appearing once. Germline-derived CDR1 and CDR2 are SGHTA and FQGNSA. The CDR3 totals 14 residues. Trimming stripped 5 bases from V and 4 bases from J, with 14 bases between. The sequence derives from an adult who received the AZD1222 COVID-19 vaccine. This chain connects TRBV7-2 to TRBJ1-2; weak D call: TRBD1 (6 bases). The starting material was peripheral blood, obtained 28 days after the second AZD1222 dose. The CDR3: CASSPRGQGYGYTF. CDR3 nucleotides: TGTGCCAGCAGCCCGAGGGGACAAGGCTATGGCTACACCTTC.